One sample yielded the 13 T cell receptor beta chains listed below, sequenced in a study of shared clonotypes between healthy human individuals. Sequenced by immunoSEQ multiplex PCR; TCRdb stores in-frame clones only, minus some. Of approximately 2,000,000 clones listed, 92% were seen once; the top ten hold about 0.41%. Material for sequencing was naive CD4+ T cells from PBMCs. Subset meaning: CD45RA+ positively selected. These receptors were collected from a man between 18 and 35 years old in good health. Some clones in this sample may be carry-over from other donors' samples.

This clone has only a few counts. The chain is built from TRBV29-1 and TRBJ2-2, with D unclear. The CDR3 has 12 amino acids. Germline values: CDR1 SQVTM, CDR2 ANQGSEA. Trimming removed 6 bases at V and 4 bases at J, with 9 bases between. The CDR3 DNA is TGCAGCGTGGACGGAGCCACCGGGGAGCTGTTTTTT. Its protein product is CSVDGATGELFF.

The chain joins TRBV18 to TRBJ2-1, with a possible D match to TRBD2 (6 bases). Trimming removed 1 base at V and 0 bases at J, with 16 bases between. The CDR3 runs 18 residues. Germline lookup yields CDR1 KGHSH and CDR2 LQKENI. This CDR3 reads CASSPLFLSGSSYNEQFF. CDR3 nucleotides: TGTGCCAGCTCACCACTATTTCTTAGCGGAAGCTCCTACAATGAGCAGTTCTTC. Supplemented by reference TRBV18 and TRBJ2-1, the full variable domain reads NAGVMQNPRHLVRRRGQEARLRCSPMKGHSHVYWYRQLPEEGLKFMVYLQKENIIDESGMPKERFSAEFPKEGPSILRIQQVVRGDSAAYFCASSPLFLSGSSYNEQFFGPGTRLTVL.

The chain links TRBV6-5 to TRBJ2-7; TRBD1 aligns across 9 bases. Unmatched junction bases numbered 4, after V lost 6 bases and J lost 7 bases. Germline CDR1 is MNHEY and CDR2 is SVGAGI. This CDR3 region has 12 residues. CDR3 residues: CASRQGAGEQYF. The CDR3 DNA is TGTGCCAGCAGACAGGGGGCGGGAGAGCAGTACTTC.

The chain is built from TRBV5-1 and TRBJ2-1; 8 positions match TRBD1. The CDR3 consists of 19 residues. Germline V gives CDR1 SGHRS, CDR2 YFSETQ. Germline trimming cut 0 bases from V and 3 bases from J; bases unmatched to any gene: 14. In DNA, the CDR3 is TGCGCCAGCAGCTTGGCTAACCCGTTAGGACAGGGCCTCTACAATGAGCAGTTCTTC. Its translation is CASSLANPLGQGLYNEQFF.

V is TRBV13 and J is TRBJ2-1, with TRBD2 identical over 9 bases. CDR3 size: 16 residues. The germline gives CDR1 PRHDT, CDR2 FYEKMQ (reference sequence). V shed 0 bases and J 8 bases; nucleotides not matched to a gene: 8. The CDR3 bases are TGTGCCAGCAGCTTAGGAGGACTAGCGCGGCAATATGAGCAGTTCTTC. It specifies CASSLGGLARQYEQFF.

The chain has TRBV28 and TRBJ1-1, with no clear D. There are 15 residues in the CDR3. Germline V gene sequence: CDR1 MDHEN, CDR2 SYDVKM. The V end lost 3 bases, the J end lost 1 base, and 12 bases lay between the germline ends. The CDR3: CASSFRRASNTEAFF. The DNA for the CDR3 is TGTGCCAGCAGTTTCCGGCGGGCTTCGAACACTGAAGCTTTCTTT.

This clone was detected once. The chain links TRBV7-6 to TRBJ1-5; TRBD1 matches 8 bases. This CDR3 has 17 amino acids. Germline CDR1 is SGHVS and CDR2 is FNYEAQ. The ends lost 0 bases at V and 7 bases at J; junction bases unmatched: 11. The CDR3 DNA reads TGTGCCAGCAGCTTAGCGCCCTTTTATGGACAGGGCCAGCCCCAGCATTTT. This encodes CASSLAPFYGQGQPQHF.

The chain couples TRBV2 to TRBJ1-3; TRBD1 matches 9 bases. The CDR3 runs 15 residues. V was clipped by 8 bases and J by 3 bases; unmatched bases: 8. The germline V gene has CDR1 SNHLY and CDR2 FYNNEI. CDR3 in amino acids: CASGRTGARGNTIYF. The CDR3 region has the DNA TGTGCCAGCGGACGGACAGGGGCCCGTGGAAACACCATATATTTT.

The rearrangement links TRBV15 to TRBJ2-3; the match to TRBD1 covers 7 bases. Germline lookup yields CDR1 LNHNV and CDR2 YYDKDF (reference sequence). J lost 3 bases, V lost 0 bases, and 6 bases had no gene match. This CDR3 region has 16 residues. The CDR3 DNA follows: TGTGCCACCAGCAGAGAGGACAGGATAAGTACAGATACGCAGTATTTT. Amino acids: CATSREDRISTDTQYF.

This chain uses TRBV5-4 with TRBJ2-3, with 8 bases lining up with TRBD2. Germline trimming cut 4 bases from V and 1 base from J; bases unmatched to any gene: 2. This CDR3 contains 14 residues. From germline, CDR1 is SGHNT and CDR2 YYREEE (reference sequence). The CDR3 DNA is TGTGCCAGCAGCAACGGGAGGGGCACAGATACGCAGTATTTT. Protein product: CASSNGRGTDTQYF.

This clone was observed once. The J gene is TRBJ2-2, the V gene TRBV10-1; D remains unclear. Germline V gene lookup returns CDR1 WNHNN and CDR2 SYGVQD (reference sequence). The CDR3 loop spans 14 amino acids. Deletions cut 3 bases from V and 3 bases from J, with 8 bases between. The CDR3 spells CASSEMSDTGELFF. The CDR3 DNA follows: TGCGCCAGCAGTGAAATGTCGGACACCGGGGAGCTGTTTTTT.

In nucleotides, the CDR3 is TGTGCCAGTAGTATTGGATCTGGGGGGCCTATCAATCAGCCCCAGCATTTT. Encoded protein: CASSIGSGGPINQPQHF. This rearrangement joins TRBV19 to TRBJ1-5, with D tentatively TRBD1 (6 bases). Germline lookup yields CDR1 LNHDA and CDR2 SQIVND (reference sequence). The germline V and J ends were trimmed by 3 bases and 3 bases, with 18 bases remaining between them. The CDR3 covers 17 residues.

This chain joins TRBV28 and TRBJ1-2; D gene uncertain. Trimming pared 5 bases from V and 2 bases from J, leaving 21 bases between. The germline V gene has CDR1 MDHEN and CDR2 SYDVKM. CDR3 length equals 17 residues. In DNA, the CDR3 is TGTGCCAGCAGTCTCAGAGGAGGATTTCCCCTAAACTATGGCTACACCTTC. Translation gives CASSLRGGFPLNYGYTF.